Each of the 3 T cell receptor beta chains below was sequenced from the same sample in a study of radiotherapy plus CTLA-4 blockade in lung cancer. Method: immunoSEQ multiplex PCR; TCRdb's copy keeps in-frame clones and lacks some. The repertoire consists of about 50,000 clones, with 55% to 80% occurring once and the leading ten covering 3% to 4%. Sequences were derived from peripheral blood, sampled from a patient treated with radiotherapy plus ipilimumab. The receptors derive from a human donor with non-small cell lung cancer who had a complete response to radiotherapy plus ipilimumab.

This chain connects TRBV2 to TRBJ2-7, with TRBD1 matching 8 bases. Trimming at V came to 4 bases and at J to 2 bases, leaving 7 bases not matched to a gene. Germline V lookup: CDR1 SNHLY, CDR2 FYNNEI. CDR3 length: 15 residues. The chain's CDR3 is CASSGQTGVAYEQYF. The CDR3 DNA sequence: TGTGCCAGCAGTGGTCAGACAGGGGTAGCCTACGAGCAGTACTTC.

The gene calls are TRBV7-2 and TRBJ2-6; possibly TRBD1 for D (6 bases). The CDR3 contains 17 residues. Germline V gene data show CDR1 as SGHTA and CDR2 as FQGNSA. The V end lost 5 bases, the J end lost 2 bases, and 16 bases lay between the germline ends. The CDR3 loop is CASSQQAPGAGANVLTF. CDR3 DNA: TGTGCCAGCAGCCAACAAGCCCCAGGGGCTGGGGCCAACGTCCTGACTTTC.

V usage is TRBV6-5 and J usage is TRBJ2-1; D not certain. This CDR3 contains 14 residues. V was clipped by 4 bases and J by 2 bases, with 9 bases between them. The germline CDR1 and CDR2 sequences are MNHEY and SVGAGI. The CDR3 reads CASSFSQAYNEQFF. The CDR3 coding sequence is TGTGCCAGCAGTTTCTCCCAGGCCTACAATGAGCAGTTCTTC.